The next 23 T cell receptor beta chains were all read from a single sample in a study of T cells in Graves' hyperthyroidism and ophthalmopathy. Amplified regions were TCR beta CDR3 sequences from RNA transcripts. First-round RT-PCR with HTBI primers amplified the TCR CDR3 region. TCRdb analysed the multiplex PCR reads with MiXCR anew, one entry per CDR3 protein. In the table there are fewer than 450,000 distinct CDR3 sequences, 11% to 15% of which are singletons. Sequenced: blood. These receptors were obtained from a man aged 50 to 59 with Graves' ophthalmopathy.

In its sample, this clonotype was seen a few times. This CDR3 is CASSSPRQGLEGYTF. The CDR3 DNA reads TGTGCCAGTAGTTCTCCCCGACAGGGTTTGGAAGGCTACACCTTC. The V call is TRBV19, the J call TRBJ1-2, with TRBD1 matching over 7 bases. Germline V lookup: CDR1 LNHDA, CDR2 SQIVND (reference sequence). This CDR3 contains 15 residues. The V and J ends lost 5 bases and 8 bases, in that order; junction bases with no gene match: 14.

As to this clonotype: This may come from a read error, since a much larger clone is one base off. The V call is TRBV2, the J call TRBJ1-5, with D unclear. The V gene lost 3 bases and the J gene lost 6 bases, with 6 bases spanning the gap. CDR3 length: 12 residues. From germline, CDR1 is SNHLY and CDR2 FYNNEI. Here the CDR3 DNA reads TGTGCCAGCAGTGACATGGGTCAGCCCCAGCATTTT. Translation gives CASSDMGQPQHF.

This clonotype was counted many times. This chain joins TRBV20-1 and TRBJ2-1, with 9 bases identical to TRBD2. V lost 3 bases to trimming and J lost 3 bases; unmatched junction nucleotides: 6. The CDR3 contains 15 residues. Germline V gene sequence: CDR1 DFQATT, CDR2 SNEGSKA (reference sequence). CDR3 DNA sequence: TGCAGTGCTAGTGAGCTAGCGGGAATCTACAATGAGCAGTTCTTC. This translates into CSASELAGIYNEQFF.

V usage is TRBV6-1 and J usage is TRBJ2-1; no reliable D call. CDR3 length: 16 amino acids. Deletions cut 6 bases from V and 0 bases from J, with 15 bases between. CDR1 MNHNS and CDR2 SASEGT come from the germline V gene. This CDR3 is CASSPRSPSSYNEQFF. DNA for the CDR3: TGTGCCAGCAGCCCACGGAGTCCTAGCTCCTACAATGAGCAGTTCTTC.

In its sample, this clonotype was seen many times. The chain couples TRBV18 to TRBJ2-3; 10 bases line up with TRBD1. The CDR3 runs 18 residues. CDR1 and CDR2 (germline): KGHSH, LQKENI. The V and J ends lost 4 bases and 1 base, in that order; junction bases with no gene match: 11. The CDR3 DNA reads TGTGCCAGCTCACACTCCGGACCAGGGACAGGGGGCACAGATACGCAGTATTTT. It translates to CASSHSGPGTGGTDTQYF.

This clonotype was counted ten times or more. The J gene is TRBJ1-2, the V gene TRBV7-9; 7 positions match TRBD1. This CDR3 contains 13 residues. From germline, CDR1 is SEHNR and CDR2 FQNEAQ (reference sequence). After removal of 5 bases from V and 5 bases from J, the junction contained 5 bases not matched to a gene. The CDR3 loop reads CASSVGTDYGYTF. Here the CDR3 DNA reads TGTGCCAGCAGCGTCGGGACAGATTATGGCTACACCTTC.

There are a few counts of this clonotype. The chain joins TRBV29-1 to TRBJ1-1; D possibly corresponds to TRBD1 (6 bases). This CDR3 region has 13 residues. CDR1 and CDR2 from the germline V gene are SQVTM and ANQGSEA. Trimming took off 3 bases at V and 0 bases at J, with 8 bases between the two ends. CDR3 nucleotide sequence: TGCAGCGTTGATTACAGGGTGAACACTGAAGCTTTCTTT. Protein product: CSVDYRVNTEAFF.

This clonotype was detected ten times or more. The chain carries TRBV3-1 and TRBJ2-7; 11 nucleotides align to TRBD2. The CDR3 runs 13 residues. Germline V gene data show CDR1 as LGHDT and CDR2 as YNNKEL (reference sequence). The CDR3 protein is CASGLAGGYEQYF. CDR3 sequence (DNA): TGTGCGAGCGGGCTAGCGGGAGGTTACGAGCAGTACTTC.

This clonotype was counted at least ten times. The chain employs TRBV28 and TRBJ2-5; 7 bases fit TRBD2. CDR1 is MDHEN, CDR2 SYDVKM, per germline. Trimming cost V 6 bases and J 7 bases; bases outside gene matches: 17. CDR3 size: 16 residues. CDR3 sequence: CASSSGLDYSLWTQYF. The CDR3 nucleotides read TGTGCCAGCAGCTCCGGACTAGACTACAGCTTGTGGACCCAGTACTTC.

This clonotype showed up just a few times. The rearrangement joins TRBV6-1 to TRBJ1-4, with 8 bases fitting TRBD1. This CDR3 has 14 residues. From germline, CDR1 is MNHNS and CDR2 SASEGT. The V gene end was trimmed by 4 bases and the J gene end by 8 bases; junction bases not matched to a gene: 6. In DNA, the CDR3 is TGTGCCAGCAGTGCCGACAGGGGAGGAGAAAAACTGTTTTTT. Translating gives CASSADRGGEKLFF.

This clonotype was found a few times. The chain uses TRBV5-4 and TRBJ2-5; perhaps TRBD1 as D (5 bases). V was shortened by 0 bases and J by 3 bases, with 9 bases between the two germline ends. This CDR3 is 14 amino acids long. CDR1 SGHNT and CDR2 YYREEE come from the germline V gene (reference sequence). In nucleotides, the CDR3 is TGTGCCAGCAGCTTGGTGGGGCTAGAAGAGACCCAGTACTTC. Translated, it gives CASSLVGLEETQYF.

J is TRBJ2-5 and V is TRBV7-6, with D perhaps matching TRBD2 (5 bases). V lost 5 bases to trimming and J lost 2 bases, with 30 bases between them. This CDR3 region has 20 residues. Germline V lookup: CDR1 SGHVS, CDR2 FNYEAQ. The CDR3 DNA sequence: TGTGCCAGCAGCCCAAAATTAGGAAACGTAGTCCGAGCGGAGCAAGAGACCCAGTACTTC. Amino acids: CASSPKLGNVVRAEQETQYF. Combining the CDR3 with reference TRBV7-6 and TRBJ2-5 gives the whole variable domain GAGVSQSPRYKVTKRGQDVALRCDPISGHVSLYWYRQALGQGPEFLTYFNYEAQQDKSGLPNDRFSAERPEGSISTLTIQRTEQRDSAMYRCASSPKLGNVVRAEQETQYFGPGTRLLVL.

J is TRBJ1-6 and V is TRBV28, with no clear D. Looked up from germline, CDR1 is MDHEN and CDR2 is SYDVKM. Trimming took off 3 bases at V and 8 bases at J, with 2 bases between the two ends. The CDR3 consists of 11 residues. CDR3 coding DNA: TGTGCCAGCAGTTTTTATTCACCCCTCCACTTT. It encodes CASSFYSPLHF.

The sample holds many counts of this clonotype. The chain uses TRBV6-1 and TRBJ2-1; 9 bases align to TRBD1. Germline V gene sequence: CDR1 MNHNS, CDR2 SASEGT. V was clipped by 5 bases and J by 1 base; unmatched bases: 6. This CDR3 has 16 residues. The CDR3 reads CASSMRDRDSYNEQFF. In DNA form, the CDR3 reads TGTGCCAGCAGTATGAGGGACAGGGATTCCTACAATGAGCAGTTCTTC.

This clonotype was observed many times. This chain connects TRBV15 to TRBJ2-3; D is ambiguous. This CDR3 contains 14 residues. Between the trimmed V and J ends, which lost 0 bases and 3 bases, there was a span of 7 bases. Per germline, CDR1 LNHNV and CDR2 YYDKDF (reference sequence). Written as DNA, the CDR3 is TGTGCCACCAGCAGAGAGGGTTTGACAGATACGCAGTATTTT. Protein product: CATSREGLTDTQYF.

In its sample, this clonotype was seen many times. The J gene is TRBJ2-1, the V gene TRBV29-1; TRBD2 aligns across 13 bases. This CDR3 has 14 residues. The trim removed 4 bases at V and 4 bases at J, leaving 1 base unmatched. Germline V gene sequence: CDR1 SQVTM, CDR2 ANQGSEA. This chain's CDR3 is CSVGTSGSYNEQFF. CDR3 nucleotides: TGCAGCGTTGGGACTAGCGGGAGTTACAATGAGCAGTTCTTC.

This clonotype was observed at least ten times. The chain links TRBV6-5 to TRBJ2-7; 7 nucleotides line up with TRBD1. CDR3 size: 14 residues. The V gene's germline CDR1 is MNHEY and CDR2 SVGAGI. Losses at the gene ends were 0 bases for V and 3 bases for J; bases not matched to a gene: 2. The chain's CDR3 is CASSYSGTDYEQYF. CDR3 nucleotide sequence: TGTGCCAGCAGTTACTCCGGGACAGACTACGAGCAGTACTTC.

This clonotype turned up a few times. Just one base apart from a much larger clone, this may be a read error. The conserved phenylalanine or tryptophan normally closing the CDR3 is absent here, so this likely arose from a read error. This rearrangement joins TRBV24-1 to TRBJ1-5, with D uncertain. CDR3 length equals 14 residues. Trimming took off 0 bases at V and 5 bases at J, with 7 bases between the two ends. CDR1 and CDR2 (germline): KGHDR, SFDVKD. The CDR3 protein is CATSDLGGYQPQHS. CDR3 nucleotides: TGTGCCACCAGTGATTTGGGCGGTTATCAGCCCCAGCATTCT.

This clonotype was counted at least ten times. The chain couples TRBV12-3 or TRBV12-4 to TRBJ1-5; D is unclear. The CDR3 runs 12 residues. Trimming stripped 10 bases from V and 6 bases from J, with 13 bases between. The CDR3 region has the DNA TGTGCCACCACCTCGGACCGTCAGCCCCAGCATTTT. Its protein is CATTSDRQPQHF.

In regard to this clonotype: A read error may explain this, as a much larger clone is one base away. The V call is TRBV20-1, the J call TRBJ1-1; D possibly corresponds to TRBD1 (5 bases). The CDR3 totals 14 residues. Germline lookup yields CDR1 DFQATT and CDR2 SNEGSKA (reference sequence). V lost 8 bases and J 1 base, leaving 17 bases between the germline ends. CDR3 sequence (DNA): TGCAGTACTACCAATTTTCAGGGGAACACTGAAGCTTTCTTT. It encodes CSTTNFQGNTEAFF.

This clonotype was recorded many times. The chain employs TRBV12-3 or TRBV12-4 and TRBJ1-5, with D possibly matching TRBD1 (6 bases). V lost 6 bases to trimming and J lost 5 bases, with 14 bases between them. The CDR3 sequence is 14 residues long. CDR3 nucleotide sequence: TGTGCCAGCAGCCCGGGACAAGGGTATCAGCCCCAGCATTTT. Protein sequence: CASSPGQGYQPQHF.

This clonotype has at least ten counts. This rearrangement joins TRBV3-1 to TRBJ2-3; tentatively, D is TRBD2 (6 bases). The CDR3 has 13 amino acids. Germline V gene lookup returns CDR1 LGHDT and CDR2 YNNKEL (reference sequence). Trimming pared 3 bases from V and 8 bases from J, leaving 12 bases between. CDR3 DNA sequence: TGTGCCAGCAGCCACCGGACTATTGGTACGCAGTATTTT. Translated, it gives CASSHRTIGTQYF.

In this sample, this clonotype turned up many times. This sequence joins TRBV2 and TRBJ1-3, with a weak D call TRBD1 (6 bases). The CDR3 consists of 15 residues. Per germline, CDR1 SNHLY and CDR2 FYNNEI. V gave up 2 bases and J gave up 3 bases, with 11 bases separating them. The CDR3 protein is CASSERGFRGNTIYF. CDR3 nucleotide sequence: TGTGCCAGCAGTGAAAGGGGGTTCCGTGGAAACACCATATATTTT.